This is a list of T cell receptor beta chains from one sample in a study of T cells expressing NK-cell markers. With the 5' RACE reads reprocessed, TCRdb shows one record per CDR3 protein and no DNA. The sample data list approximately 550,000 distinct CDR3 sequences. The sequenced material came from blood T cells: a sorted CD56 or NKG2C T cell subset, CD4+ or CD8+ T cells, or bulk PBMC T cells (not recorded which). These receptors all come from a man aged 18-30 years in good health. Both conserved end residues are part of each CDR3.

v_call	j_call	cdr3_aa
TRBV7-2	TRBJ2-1	CASRPSGRAGNEQFF
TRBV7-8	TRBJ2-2	CASSLGGRGVGELFF
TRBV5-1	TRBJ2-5	CANEGLAGGKETQYF
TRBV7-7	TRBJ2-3	CASSLAPGLAGSGPDTQYF
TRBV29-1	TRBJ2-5	CSVEGHLGETQYF
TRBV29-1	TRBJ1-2	CSLGGAGGYTF
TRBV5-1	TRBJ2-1	CASSPGTGGMDEQFF
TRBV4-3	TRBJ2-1	CASSQEPAYNEQFF
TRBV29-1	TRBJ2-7	CSVGDLVFPPYEQYF
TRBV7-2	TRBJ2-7	CASSLATGSKEQYF
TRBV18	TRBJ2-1	CASSRAGGTYNEQFF
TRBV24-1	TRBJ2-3	CATGIGASGTLTDTQYF
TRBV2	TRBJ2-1	CASLAGGPVNEQFF
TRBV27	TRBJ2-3	CASSFYTGTGVQDTQYF
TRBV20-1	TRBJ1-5	CSAKGQGNQPQHF
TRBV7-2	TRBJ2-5	CASSLEPGSFGETQYF
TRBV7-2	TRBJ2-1	CASSSRSGEQFF
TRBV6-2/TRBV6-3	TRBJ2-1	CASSYGRGPSSNEQFF
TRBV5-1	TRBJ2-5	CASSPYWQGIGGQETQYF
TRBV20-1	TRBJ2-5	CSARDGGAGRETQYF
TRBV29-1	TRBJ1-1	CSVGGVGLTEAFF
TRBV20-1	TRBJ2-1	CSATGPGTNNEQFF
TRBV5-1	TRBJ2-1	CASSLGLDPGLAGAEQFF
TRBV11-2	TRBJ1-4	CASSPIRGQVNEKLFF
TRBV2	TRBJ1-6	CASSERRNSPLHF
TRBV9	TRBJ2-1	CASSNGRQAYNEQFF
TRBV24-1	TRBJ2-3	CATRREDTDTQYF
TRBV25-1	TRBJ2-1	CASSDSSGRASQFF
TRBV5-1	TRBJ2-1	CASSLAGGGSYNEQFF
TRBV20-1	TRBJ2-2	CSAPRQGGAGELFF
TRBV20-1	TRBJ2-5	CSARGLEETQYF
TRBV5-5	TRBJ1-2	CASSLGTARTSGYTF
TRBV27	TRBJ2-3	CASSLVSGSGDTQYF
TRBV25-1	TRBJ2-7	CASSEPYSAMEQYF
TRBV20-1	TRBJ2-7	CSAGNIPLAGPSYEQYF
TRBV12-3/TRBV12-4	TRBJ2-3	CASHNTRDALYF
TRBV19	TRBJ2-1	CATGSDSRNEQFF
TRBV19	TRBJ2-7	CASSTWGQGPHEQYF
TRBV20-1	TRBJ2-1	CSAREFMGQGGNEQFF
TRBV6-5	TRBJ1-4	CASRYEGTRQGKEKLFF